The 21 T cell receptor beta chains below were found in one sample sequenced in a study of Ad26.COV2.S vaccination and SARS-CoV-2 variants. Treatment indicated: about 20 received Ad26.COV2.S at low or high dose, single or two shots; about five received placebo; per-sample allocation not given. All samples were drawn on day 63, counting from the first vaccine or placebo injection. Method: immunoSEQ multiplex PCR; TCRdb's copy keeps in-frame clones and lacks some. The sample yields around 450,000 clones, around 90% seen once. The material sequenced was peripheral blood, taken in a trial of Ad26.COV2.S vaccine versus placebo. All receptors come from a person between 18 and 65 years old who received the Ad26.COV2.S COVID-19 vaccine or a placebo.

The chain uses TRBV5-1 and TRBJ2-5; a weak D match, TRBD1 (5 bases). The CDR3 loop spans 11 amino acids. Germline CDR1 reads SGHRS; CDR2 reads YFSETQ. V was clipped by 6 bases and J by 3 bases, with 6 bases between them. The CDR3 protein is CASKGEETQYF. For the CDR3, the DNA is TGCGCCAGCAAAGGGGAAGAGACCCAGTACTTC.

The chain couples TRBV7-8 to TRBJ2-6, with D unresolved. CDR3 length: 16 amino acids. V gave up 1 base and J gave up 0 bases, with 7 bases separating them. Germline CDR1 reads SGHVS; CDR2 reads FQNEAQ. The DNA of the CDR3 is TGTGCCAGCAGCTTAGTTTTGGGCTCTGGGGCCAACGTCCTGACTTTC. Amino acid sequence: CASSLVLGSGANVLTF.

This chain links TRBV6-1 with TRBJ1-1; D gene ambiguous. The CDR3 consists of 12 residues. Germline V CDR1 and CDR2: MNHNS, SASEGT. V was trimmed by 6 bases and J by 8 bases, leaving 13 bases between them. CDR3 in DNA: TGTGCCAGCAGCCCCGGCAGCCAGGAAGCTTTCTTT. Translation gives CASSPGSQEAFF.

The chain uses TRBV7-9 and TRBJ1-1; D remains ambiguous. This CDR3 region has 11 residues. V lost 5 bases and J 6 bases, leaving 7 bases between the germline ends. Germline loops: CDR1 SEHNR, CDR2 FQNEAQ (reference sequence). CDR3 nucleotides: TGTGCCAGCAGCCCCCTCTCTGAAGCTTTCTTT. Protein: CASSPLSEAFF. The whole variable domain, remainder taken from reference TRBV7-9 and TRBJ1-1, is DTGVSQNPRHKITKRGQNVTFRCDPISEHNRLYWYRQTLGQGPEFLTYFQNEAQLEKSRLLSDRFSAERPKGSFSTLEIQRTEQGDSAMYLCASSPLSEAFFGQGTRLTVV.

The chain couples TRBV6-1 to TRBJ2-7, with no clear D. Germline-derived CDR1 and CDR2 are MNHNS and SASEGT. CDR3 length equals 13 residues. Trimming stripped 2 bases from V and 6 bases from J, with 11 bases between. CDR3 amino acids: CASSERSRGEQYF. CDR3 in DNA: TGTGCCAGCAGTGAACGATCGAGAGGCGAGCAGTACTTC.

The chain couples TRBV19 to TRBJ1-1, with D maybe TRBD1 (5 bases). Trimming left V 4 bases short and J 10 bases short, with 13 bases between. This CDR3 is 12 amino acids long. Germline loops: CDR1 LNHDA, CDR2 SQIVND (reference sequence). This CDR3 reads CASSSPRDGAFF. DNA for the CDR3: TGTGCCAGTAGTAGCCCACGGGACGGAGCTTTCTTT. The variable domain in full, with the rest retrieved from reference TRBV19 and TRBJ1-1, is DGGITQSPKYLFRKEGQNVTLSCEQNLNHDAMYWYRQDPGQGLRLIYYSQIVNDFQKGDIAEGYSVSREKKESFPLTVTSAQKNPTAFYLCASSSPRDGAFFGQGTRLTVV.

The chain uses TRBV6-5 and TRBJ1-2, with D maybe TRBD1 (5 bases). Germline V gene data show CDR1 as MNHEY and CDR2 as SVGAGI. The length of the CDR3 is 13 residues. Trimming pared 4 bases from V and 6 bases from J, leaving 12 bases between. The DNA of the CDR3 is TGTGCCAGCAGTTCCGGAGGGGTGGATGGCTACACCTTC. It yields the protein CASSSGGVDGYTF.

The V gene is TRBV27, the J gene TRBJ1-2; TRBD1 is a possible D gene (6 bases). Per the germline V gene, CDR1 is MNHEY and CDR2 is SMNVEV (reference sequence). V dropped 1 base and J dropped 4 bases, with 16 bases sitting between them. This CDR3 comprises 16 residues. CDR3 region: CASSLWAGAGGYGYTF. DNA of the CDR3: TGTGCCAGCAGTTTATGGGCAGGGGCGGGTGGCTATGGCTACACCTTC.

The gene calls are TRBV6-5 and TRBJ1-2, with D unclear. Germline V gene sequence: CDR1 MNHEY, CDR2 SVGAGI. V lost 6 bases and J lost 7, with 9 bases in between. CDR3 length: 11 amino acids. Here the CDR3 reads CASRRGFGYTF. CDR3 sequence (DNA): TGTGCCAGCAGGCGCGGATTTGGCTACACCTTC.

This clone was observed a single time. This chain links TRBV27 with TRBJ2-1; D call uncertain. The CDR3 loop spans 13 amino acids. Germline V CDR1 and CDR2: MNHEY, SMNVEV (reference sequence). V lost 3 bases and J lost 5, with 8 bases in between. The CDR3 sequence is CASSLSLNNEQFF. The CDR3 DNA follows: TGTGCCAGCAGTTTGTCGCTGAACAATGAGCAGTTCTTC.

This rearrangement joins TRBV30 to TRBJ1-5, with D perhaps TRBD1 (6 bases). CDR1 is GTSNPN, CDR2 SVGIG, per germline (reference sequence). V lost 3 bases, J lost 2 bases, and 17 bases lay in between. This CDR3 has 16 residues. The CDR3 sequence: CAWSRLSGQRNQPQHF. The CDR3 DNA is TGTGCCTGGAGCAGACTCAGTGGACAGCGCAATCAGCCCCAGCATTTT.

This sequence joins TRBV11-2 and TRBJ2-5; 10 nucleotides align to TRBD1. J was trimmed by 1 base and V by 2 bases; bases with no gene match: 7. The CDR3 spans 17 residues. CDR1 and CDR2 (germline): SGHAT, FQNNGV. The CDR3 protein is CASSLWGTGAPQETQYF. DNA of the CDR3: TGTGCCAGCAGCTTATGGGGGACAGGGGCGCCCCAAGAGACCCAGTACTTC.

The J gene is TRBJ2-7, the V gene TRBV11-2, with D possibly being TRBD1 (5 bases). The CDR3 extends over 19 amino acids. Trimming stripped 2 bases from V and 2 bases from J, with 25 bases between. Germline CDR1 reads SGHAT; CDR2 reads FQNNGV. The DNA for the CDR3 is TGTGCCAGCAGCTTAACACATCTTTCTAACCCTAAGGGGACCTACGAGCAGTACTTC. Protein product: CASSLTHLSNPKGTYEQYF.

The genes are TRBV7-2 and TRBJ2-5, with TRBD1 matching 7 bases. Germline V CDR1 and CDR2: SGHTA, FQGNSA. This CDR3 region has 16 residues. V gave up 0 bases and J gave up 4 bases; unmatched junction bases: 8. The CDR3 sequence is CASSLAPTGLGETQYF. DNA of the CDR3: TGTGCCAGCAGCTTAGCCCCGACAGGGCTCGGAGAGACCCAGTACTTC.

CDR3 bases: TGTGCAAGTCGCTTATTTTCCGGGACAGGGGGCGCATTGAACACTGAAGCTTTCTTT. It specifies CASRLFSGTGGALNTEAFF. V usage is TRBV12-2 and J usage is TRBJ1-1; TRBD1 is taken as the D call from the table, unchecked against the DNA. TRBV12-2 is marked as a pseudogene. CDR3 length: 19 residues.

The chain employs TRBV20-1 and TRBJ1-2; TRBD1 is a possible D gene (5 bases). The CDR3 is made up of 13 amino acids. CDR1 and CDR2 from the germline V gene are DFQATT and SNEGSKA (reference sequence). V dropped 3 bases and J dropped 4 bases, with 12 bases sitting between them. The CDR3 DNA follows: TGCAGTGCTAGTGGGGCAGGGACCTATGGCTACACCTTC. It translates to CSASGAGTYGYTF.

This clone was seen only once. Distinct nucleotide sequences in the sample also encode this CDR3. The chain carries TRBV18 and TRBJ1-4; the match to TRBD1 covers 9 bases. The CDR3 has 15 amino acids. With 0 bases clipped from V and 5 bases from J, the junction kept 1 base outside the gene matches. CDR1 is KGHSH, CDR2 LQKENI, per germline. CDR3 amino acids: CASSPPGQGNEKLFF. The CDR3 DNA sequence: TGTGCCAGCTCACCACCGGGACAGGGAAATGAAAAACTGTTTTTT.

This clone was observed at least ten times. The chain has TRBV28 and TRBJ2-1; D possibly corresponds to TRBD2 (5 bases). The CDR3 runs 15 residues. V was pared by 5 bases and J by 7 bases, with 18 bases between. The germline V gene has CDR1 MDHEN and CDR2 SYDVKM. CDR3 nucleotides: TGTGCCAGCAGTCCTGGAGGTAGCAAGGTGAATGAGCAGTTCTTC. Translating it yields CASSPGGSKVNEQFF.

This chain connects TRBV18 to TRBJ2-3; D is unclear. Trimming cost V 2 bases and J 5 bases, with 11 bases left between them. The germline V gene has CDR1 KGHSH and CDR2 LQKENI. The CDR3 sequence is 14 residues long. The DNA for the CDR3 is TGTGCCAGCTCACCAACCACAAGGGTAGATACGCAGTATTTT. Amino acids: CASSPTTRVDTQYF.

J is TRBJ2-5 and V is TRBV3-1 (or the pseudogene TRBV3-2); D possibly corresponds to TRBD1 (5 bases). This CDR3 comprises 14 residues. Trimming stripped 0 bases from V and 5 bases from J, with 10 bases between. Germline CDR1 and CDR2: LGHDT and YNNKEL (reference sequence). The CDR3 DNA reads as TGTGCCAGCAGCCAAGAAGCAGGGCCGGAGACCCAGTACTTC. Amino acids: CASSQEAGPETQYF.

This chain uses TRBV28 with TRBJ2-7; the D call may be TRBD1 or TRBD2 (5 bases each). V dropped 5 bases and J dropped 4 bases, with 18 bases sitting between them. CDR1 is MDHEN and CDR2 is SYDVKM in the germline V gene. CDR3 length: 15 residues. The CDR3 here is CASSPPGAAMYEQYF. The CDR3 region has the DNA TGTGCCAGCAGTCCACCCGGGGCGGCCATGTACGAGCAGTACTTC.